Listed here are 18 T cell receptor beta chains from one sample, sequenced in a study of blood T cell repertoires in COVID-19. Profiled with immunoSEQ multiplex PCR; TCRdb holds only in-frame clones, not every one. In the table there are fewer than 150,000 clones, about four fifths of which are singletons. Source material: peripheral blood. These receptors were obtained from a man between 65 and 85 years old with acute or convalescent COVID-19.

The rearrangement joins TRBV4-2 to TRBJ1-2, with D tentatively TRBD1 (5 bases). Trimming removed 0 bases from V and 4 bases from J, with 18 bases in between. The CDR3 totals 17 residues. Germline V gene lookup returns CDR1 LGHNA and CDR2 YNFKEQ. CDR3 nucleotide sequence: TGTGCCAGCAGCCAAGATTCATCGTCAGGGCTATTCTATGGCTACACCTTC. Translating gives CASSQDSSSGLFYGYTF.

This clone was seen many times. The CDR3 loop is CASSLTGGLSYEQYF. DNA for the CDR3: TGTGCCAGCAGCTTGACAGGGGGTTTGTCCTACGAGCAGTACTTC. V usage is TRBV7-2 and J usage is TRBJ2-7; 9 positions match TRBD1. CDR1 and CDR2 from the germline V gene are SGHTA and FQGNSA. J gave up 1 base and V 3 bases, and 4 bases lay outside the gene matches. The CDR3 consists of 15 residues.

The J gene is TRBJ2-7, the V gene TRBV5-4; no definite D call. Germline V gene sequence: CDR1 SGHNT, CDR2 YYREEE (reference sequence). CDR3 size: 15 residues. V was pared by 4 bases and J by 2 bases, with 16 bases between. This CDR3 reads CASSPTGSFTYEQYF. The CDR3 coding sequence is TGTGCCAGCAGCCCAACCGGGTCCTTTACCTACGAGCAGTACTTC.

The chain recombines TRBV21-1 with TRBJ1-6; the tabulated D call, TRBD1, remains unverified against the DNA. TRBV21-1 corresponds to a pseudogene. CDR3 size: 15 residues. CDR3 in DNA: TGTGCCAGCAGGGTTAGGACAGGGCATGGTTCACCCCTCCACTTT. This gives the protein CASRVRTGHGSPLHF.

The V call is TRBV9, the J call TRBJ1-2, with a tentative D call TRBD1 (6 bases). Trimming pared 0 bases from V and 8 bases from J, leaving 14 bases between. CDR3 size: 14 residues. Germline CDR1 SGDLS, CDR2 YYNGEE. The CDR3 DNA follows: TGTGCCAGCAGCGTAGTCTCACAGGGTGGAGGCTACACCTTC. Its protein product is CASSVVSQGGGYTF.

The chain combines TRBV18 with TRBJ2-3; 8 positions agree with TRBD1. The V segment lost 3 bases and the J segment 6 bases; nucleotides outside the gene matches: 8. This CDR3 contains 15 residues. Germline CDR1 is KGHSH and CDR2 is LQKENI. This CDR3 reads CASSPYGQGGDTQYF. The CDR3 nucleotides read TGTGCCAGCTCACCTTACGGACAGGGTGGGGATACGCAGTATTTT.

The chain couples TRBV11-2 to TRBJ1-4; 9 bases fit TRBD1. The junction had 7 bases not matched to a gene; V was cut back by 5 bases and J by 0 bases. The V gene's germline CDR1 is SGHAT and CDR2 FQNNGV. The CDR3 is 17 amino acids. CDR3 in amino acids: CASSPGQGRATNEKLFF. The CDR3 bases are TGTGCCAGCAGCCCGGGACAGGGTCGAGCAACTAATGAAAAACTGTTTTTT.

This chain links TRBV7-9 with TRBJ2-7; TRBD1 might be the D (6 bases). Germline CDR1 is SEHNR and CDR2 is FQNEAQ (reference sequence). Trimming shortened V by 5 bases and J by 2 bases, and 13 bases separated the two germline ends. The CDR3 has 14 residues. CDR3 DNA sequence: TGTGCCAGCAGCCCTACCAGGGGACCCTACGAGCAGTACTTC. Its protein is CASSPTRGPYEQYF.

The chain couples TRBV7-9 to TRBJ1-1; D remains ambiguous. From germline, CDR1 is SEHNR and CDR2 FQNEAQ (reference sequence). The length of the CDR3 is 15 residues. The ends were cut back, 0 bases at V and 0 bases at J, with 8 bases in the middle. The CDR3 sequence is CASSLAQIMNTEAFF. CDR3 in DNA: TGTGCCAGCAGCTTAGCGCAGATTATGAACACTGAAGCTTTCTTT.

This clone was counted only a few times. V is TRBV7-6 and J is TRBJ2-3; possibly TRBD2 for D (6 bases). Germline CDR1 SGHVS, CDR2 FNYEAQ. The CDR3 has 16 amino acids. V was trimmed by 1 base and J by 0 bases, leaving 11 bases between them. CDR3 amino acids: CASSLGAGTSTDTQYF. The CDR3 bases are TGTGCCAGCAGCTTAGGCGCGGGGACTAGCACAGATACGCAGTATTTT.

V usage is TRBV20-1 and J usage is TRBJ2-1, with D unresolved. In germline, CDR1 is DFQATT, CDR2 SNEGSKA (reference sequence). Deletions cut 6 bases from V and 8 bases from J, with 11 bases between. CDR3 length: 11 residues. CDR3 bases: TGCAGTGCGGGCACGCGCGATGAGCAGTTCTTC. Its protein product is CSAGTRDEQFF.

V gene TRBV19 combines with J gene TRBJ1-2; 9 bases map to TRBD1. The V gene end was trimmed by 2 bases and the J gene end by 7 bases; junction bases not matched to a gene: 5. Germline V lookup: CDR1 LNHDA, CDR2 SQIVND (reference sequence). This CDR3 spans 14 amino acids. This CDR3 is CASSITGQGGGYTF. The CDR3 DNA is TGTGCCAGTAGTATAACGGGACAGGGAGGTGGCTACACCTTC.

The rearrangement joins TRBV30 to TRBJ1-2; possible D gene TRBD1, 6 bases. The germline V gene encodes CDR1 GTSNPN and CDR2 SVGIG (reference sequence). The ends were cut back, 2 bases at V and 4 bases at J, with 11 bases in the middle. The CDR3 has 13 amino acids. This CDR3 is CAWSRGAGYGYTF. CDR3 nucleotides: TGTGCCTGGAGTCGGGGGGCAGGCTATGGCTACACCTTC.

The chain employs TRBV27 and TRBJ1-2; D is perhaps TRBD1 (6 bases). V lost 3 bases and J lost 7, with 18 bases in between. This CDR3 has 15 amino acids. Looked up from germline, CDR1 is MNHEY and CDR2 is SMNVEV (reference sequence). DNA of the CDR3: TGTGCCAGCAGTTTGGTTGCGGACGGGGGGCGTGGCTACACCTTC. Translation: CASSLVADGGRGYTF.

The V gene is TRBV3-1 (or the pseudogene TRBV3-2), the J gene TRBJ2-5; the match to TRBD2 covers 13 bases. The germline V gene encodes CDR1 LGHDT and CDR2 YNNKEL (reference sequence). Unmatched junction bases numbered 1, after V lost 1 base and J lost 2 bases. The CDR3 length is 16 residues. CDR3 loop: CASSQAGLAGQETQYF. The CDR3 DNA follows: TGTGCCAGCAGCCAAGCGGGACTAGCGGGGCAAGAGACCCAGTACTTC.

This clone was seen repeatedly, ten times or more. The rearrangement uses TRBV3-1 (or the pseudogene TRBV3-2) and TRBJ1-1, with 7 positions matching TRBD1. Looked up from germline, CDR1 is LGHDT and CDR2 is YNNKEL (reference sequence). The V and J ends lost 7 bases and 0 bases, in that order; junction bases with no gene match: 8. This CDR3 comprises 15 residues. DNA for the CDR3: TGTGCCAGCACCCCCCGACAGGGAGTGAACACTGAAGCTTTCTTT. It specifies CASTPRQGVNTEAFF.

The sample holds a few counts of this clone. V usage is TRBV2 and J usage is TRBJ1-5, with TRBD1 matching over 12 bases. The CDR3 runs to 14 residues. Unmatched junction bases numbered 4, after V lost 5 bases and J lost 8 bases. Germline CDR1 reads SNHLY; CDR2 reads FYNNEI. This chain's CDR3 is CASSRDRGHEPQHF. The CDR3 DNA is TGTGCCAGCAGTCGGGACAGGGGGCACGAGCCCCAGCATTTT.

The chain has TRBV5-1 and TRBJ1-6; 8 nucleotides match TRBD1. With 0 bases clipped from V and 9 bases from J, the junction kept 5 bases outside the gene matches. Germline V CDR1 and CDR2: SGHRS, YFSETQ. The CDR3 extends over 15 amino acids. CDR3 in DNA: TGCGCCAGCAGCTTGGACAGGGGGGCTGGTTCACCCCTCCACTTT. Residues: CASSLDRGAGSPLHF.